This TCR beta chain was captured in a study of shared clonotypes between healthy human individuals. The naive CD8 fraction comprised CD45RO-negative cells positively selected for CCR7 and excluded terminally differentiated effector memory CD45RA+ cells. The germline V gene encodes CDR1 SGHKS and CDR2 YYEKEE (reference sequence). This CDR3 contains 16 residues. J was trimmed by 5 bases and V by 1 base; bases with no gene match: 8. Profiling relied on immunoSEQ multiplex PCR, and the TCRdb table lists in-frame clones only, not all of them. Among more than 600,000 clones listed, approximately 90% were seen once.

The specimen was naive CD8+ T cells sorted from blood. The sequence was obtained from a man under 40 in good health. The chain links TRBV5-5 to TRBJ1-1; 10 positions match TRBD1. Written as DNA, the CDR3 is TGTGCCAGCAGCTTGTTCCAGACAGGGGGCGGTACTGAAGCTTTCTTT. It is translated as CASSLFQTGGGTEAFF.